This TCR beta chain stems from a study of blood T cell repertoires in COVID-19. Study-level information: T cells, B-cell-depleted T cells, or PBMCs supplied cDNA or gDNA.

The data were produced by immunoSEQ multiplex PCR, yet TCRdb's version contains in-frame clones alone and is incomplete. The sample has roughly 42,000 clones; around 87% are singletons. The V end was cut by 2 bases, the J end by 2 bases, with 9 bases between. Germline V CDR1 and CDR2: LGHNA, YSLEER. The CDR3 is made up of 14 amino acids. V and J are TRBV4-3 and TRBJ2-5, with TRBD2 as a possible D gene (5 bases). The sequence came from a man between 45 and 60 years old with active COVID-19. The sequencing sample was made of peripheral blood. DNA of the CDR3: TGCGCCAGCAGCCAACGGGGTCGACAAGAGACCCAGTACTTC. Translated: CASSQRGRQETQYF.